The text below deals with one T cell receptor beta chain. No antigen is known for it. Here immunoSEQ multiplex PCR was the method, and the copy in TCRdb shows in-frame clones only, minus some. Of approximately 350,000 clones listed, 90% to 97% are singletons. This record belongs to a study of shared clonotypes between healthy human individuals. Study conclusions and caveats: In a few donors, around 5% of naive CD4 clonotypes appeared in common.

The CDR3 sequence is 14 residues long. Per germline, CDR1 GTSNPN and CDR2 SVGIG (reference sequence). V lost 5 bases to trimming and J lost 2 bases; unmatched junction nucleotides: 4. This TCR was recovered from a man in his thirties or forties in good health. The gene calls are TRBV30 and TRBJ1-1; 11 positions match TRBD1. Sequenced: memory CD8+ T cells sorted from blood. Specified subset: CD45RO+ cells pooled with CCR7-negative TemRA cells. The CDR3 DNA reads TGTGCCTGGTTGGACAGGGGGCGTAACACTGAAGCTTTCTTT. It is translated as CAWLDRGRNTEAFF.